The T cell receptor (beta chain) described here comes from a study of blood T cell repertoires in COVID-19. Study summary: PBMCs, B-cell-depleted T cells, or T cells provided the cDNA or gDNA that made up the material.

The CDR3 covers 14 residues. Germline V lookup: CDR1 SGHRS, CDR2 YFSETQ. V lost 0 bases, J lost 5 bases, and 10 bases lay in between. The method was immunoSEQ multiplex PCR; TCRdb's version includes in-frame clones alone and lacks a portion of them. Among approximately 100,000 clones, around 79% were seen once, and the ten largest hold under 25%. What was sequenced was peripheral blood. The genes are TRBV5-1 and TRBJ2-3, with D hard to call. This clonotype was obtained from a man in his 70s with active or convalescent COVID-19. As DNA, the CDR3 is TGCGCCAGCAGCTTGGGGGCCAGTGAAGATACGCAGTATTTT. Translating it yields CASSLGASEDTQYF.